The T cell receptor beta chain under discussion was sequenced for a study of cytomegalovirus exposure and HLA in healthy donors. In the study overall: Unique TCRs numbering some 80 million, obtained from HLA-typed donors, made up an early data release. Points from the study as a whole: Some V segments could not be told apart, so they were left out, TRBV6-2 and TRBV6-3 among them. An analysis was carried out later, and it reportedly showed fewer N-insertions in an Asian-associated ancestry cluster than the roughly 700-donor mean. Being productive about 87% or about 30% of the time was typical of most TCR beta V segments in an earlier analysis.

Turning to this clone: No antigen is known for it.

The CDR3 length is 14 residues. Germline CDR1 MNHEY, CDR2 SMNVEV (reference sequence). Between the trimmed V and J ends, which lost 6 bases and 8 bases, there was a span of 17 bases. It was with 60 Vbeta and 13 Jbeta primers that the PCR ran. Some clones are missing from TCRdb's copy, which holds only in-frame ones; the method was immunoSEQ multiplex PCR. The profile shows some 120,000 clones, 70% to 80% of them singletons. Sequences were obtained from PBMCs. This chain links TRBV27 with TRBJ2-1; D is perhaps TRBD1 (5 bases). The source is a man aged 18 to 29 in good health and CMV-seronegative. This CDR3 is CASRTGSWGDEQFF. CDR3 DNA: TGTGCCAGCAGGACCGGCAGTTGGGGCGATGAGCAGTTCTTC.